The T cell receptor beta chain described here comes from a study of blood T cell repertoires in COVID-19. Profiling relied on immunoSEQ multiplex PCR, and the TCRdb table lists in-frame clones only, not all of them. The sample yields about 61,000 clones, 70% to 90% seen once. CDR3 length equals 15 residues. CDR1 and CDR2 from the germline V gene are SGHAT and FQNNGV. V lost 5 bases, J lost 4 bases, and 5 bases stayed unmatched. The chain combines TRBV11-2 with TRBJ2-1; the match to TRBD1 covers 10 bases. Material for sequencing was peripheral blood. This clonotype was sampled from a woman of 80 years or more with active COVID-19. The CDR3 loop reads CASSPRQGAYNEQFF. The CDR3 nucleotides read TGTGCCAGCAGCCCCCGACAGGGGGCATACAATGAGCAGTTCTTC.